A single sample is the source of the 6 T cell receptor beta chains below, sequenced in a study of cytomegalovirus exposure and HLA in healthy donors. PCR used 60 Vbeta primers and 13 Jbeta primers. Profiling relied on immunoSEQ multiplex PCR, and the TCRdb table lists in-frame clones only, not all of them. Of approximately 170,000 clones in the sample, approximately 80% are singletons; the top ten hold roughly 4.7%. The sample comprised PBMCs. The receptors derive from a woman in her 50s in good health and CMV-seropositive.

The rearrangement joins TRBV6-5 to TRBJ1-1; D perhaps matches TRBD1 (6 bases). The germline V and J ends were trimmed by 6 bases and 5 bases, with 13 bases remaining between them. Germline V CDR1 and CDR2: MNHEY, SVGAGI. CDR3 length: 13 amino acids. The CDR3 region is CASSPTGRTEAFF. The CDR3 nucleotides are TGTGCCAGCAGCCCAACAGGGAGAACTGAAGCTTTCTTT.

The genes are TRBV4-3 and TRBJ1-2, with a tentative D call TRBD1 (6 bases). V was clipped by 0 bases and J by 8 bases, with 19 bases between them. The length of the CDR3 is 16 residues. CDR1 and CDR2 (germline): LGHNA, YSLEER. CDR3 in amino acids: CASSQDWGRGVRGYTF. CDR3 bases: TGCGCCAGCAGCCAAGATTGGGGCAGGGGAGTTCGGGGCTACACCTTC.

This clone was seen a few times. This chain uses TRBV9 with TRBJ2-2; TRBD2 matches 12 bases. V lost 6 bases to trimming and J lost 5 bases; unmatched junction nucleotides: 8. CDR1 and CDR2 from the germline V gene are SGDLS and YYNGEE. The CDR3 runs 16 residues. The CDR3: CASTLAGGPGTGELFF. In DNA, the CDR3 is TGTGCCAGCACCCTAGCGGGAGGGCCCGGAACCGGGGAGCTGTTTTTT.

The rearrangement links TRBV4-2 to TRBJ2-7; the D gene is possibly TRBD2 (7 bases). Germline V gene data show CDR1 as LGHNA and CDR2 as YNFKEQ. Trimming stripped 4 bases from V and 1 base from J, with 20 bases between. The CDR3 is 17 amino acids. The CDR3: CASSRQGRSGASYEQYF. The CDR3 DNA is TGTGCCAGCAGCCGCCAGGGGAGGAGCGGGGCATCCTACGAGCAGTACTTC.

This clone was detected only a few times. CDR3 nucleotides: TGTGCCAGCAGTACTCTAGCGGGAGTCCCCTACGAGCAGTACTTC. This sequence encodes CASSTLAGVPYEQYF. This chain links TRBV27 with TRBJ2-7, with TRBD2 identical over 10 bases. CDR1 is MNHEY and CDR2 is SMNVEV in the germline V gene (reference sequence). This CDR3 comprises 15 residues. The J segment lost 2 bases and the V segment lost 5 bases, leaving 6 bases of the junction unmatched.

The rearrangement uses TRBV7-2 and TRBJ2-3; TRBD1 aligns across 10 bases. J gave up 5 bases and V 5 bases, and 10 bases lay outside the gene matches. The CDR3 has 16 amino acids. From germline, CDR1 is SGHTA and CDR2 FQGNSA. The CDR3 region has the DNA TGTGCCAGCAGCCCGGGCGGGACAGGGGTCGGAGATACGCAGTATTTT. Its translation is CASSPGGTGVGDTQYF.